This is a list of T cell receptor beta chains from one sample in a study of neoadjuvant anti-PD-1 for oral cavity cancer. Measured with immunoSEQ multiplex PCR; TCRdb has only the in-frame clones, and not every one. This sample yields over 13,000 clones, of which around two thirds are seen a single time; around 2.2% belongs to the top ten. The material was PBMCs, obtained before nivolumab (anti-PD-1) treatment. Receptor source: a person between 40 and 85 years old with oral cavity squamous cell carcinoma. The CDR3 runs from the conserved cysteine through the conserved F or W. Each record gives: clone size, J gene, D gene, CDR3 length, V gene, CDR3 DNA, CDR3 protein. The D gene is left open where the match is weak. Rows give clone size only sometimes, using once, few, many, or a class for an expanded clone.

clone_size: .; j_call: TRBJ1-1; d_call: TRBD1; cdr3_length: 16; v_call: TRBV7-9; cdr3_nt: TGTGCCAGCAGACCACGACAGGGGGAAGAGAGAACTGAAGCTTTCTTT; cdr3_aa: CASRPRQGEERTEAFF
clone_size: .; j_call: TRBJ2-7; d_call: .; cdr3_length: 12; v_call: TRBV6-1; cdr3_nt: TGTGCCAGCAAGGGGGGATTTTACGAGCAGTACTTC; cdr3_aa: CASKGGFYEQYF
clone_size: .; j_call: TRBJ2-7; d_call: .; cdr3_length: 15; v_call: TRBV30; cdr3_nt: TGTGCCTGGAGTGTGGCAAGGGTGGGAGTCTACGAGCAGTACTTC; cdr3_aa: CAWSVARVGVYEQYF
clone_size: few; j_call: TRBJ1-4; d_call: .; cdr3_length: 13; v_call: TRBV2; cdr3_nt: TGTGCCAGCAGTTTCAGGGAGGGTGAAAAACTGTTTTTT; cdr3_aa: CASSFREGEKLFF
clone_size: .; j_call: TRBJ1-1; d_call: TRBD1; cdr3_length: 15; v_call: TRBV5-6; cdr3_nt: TGTGCCAGCAGCGGTGACAGGGTGATGAACACTGAAGCTTTCTTT; cdr3_aa: CASSGDRVMNTEAFF
clone_size: .; j_call: TRBJ1-2; d_call: .; cdr3_length: 14; v_call: TRBV7-6; cdr3_nt: TGTGCCAGCAGCTTAGAGCCAGGGCCCTATGGCTACACCTTC; cdr3_aa: CASSLEPGPYGYTF
clone_size: .; j_call: TRBJ2-2; d_call: .; cdr3_length: 13; v_call: TRBV29-1; cdr3_nt: TGCAGCGTCTGCCTGGGGGCCCACGGGGAGCTGTTTTTT; cdr3_aa: CSVCLGAHGELFF
clone_size: .; j_call: TRBJ2-7; d_call: TRBD1; cdr3_length: 14; v_call: TRBV5-1; cdr3_nt: TGCGCCAGCAGCCTAGGGACAGTTTCCTACGAGCAGTACTTC; cdr3_aa: CASSLGTVSYEQYF
clone_size: .; j_call: TRBJ1-3; d_call: .; cdr3_length: 15; v_call: TRBV11-2; cdr3_nt: TGTGCCAGCAGCTTTTCACCATCCGCTGGAAACACCATATATTTT; cdr3_aa: CASSFSPSAGNTIYF
clone_size: .; j_call: TRBJ1-1; d_call: TRBD1; cdr3_length: 16; v_call: TRBV15; cdr3_nt: TGTGCCACCAGCAGAGTGACAGGGACGGGGAACACTGAAGCTTTCTTT; cdr3_aa: CATSRVTGTGNTEAFF
clone_size: .; j_call: TRBJ2-2; d_call: .; cdr3_length: 18; v_call: TRBV6-1; cdr3_nt: TGTGCCAGCAGTGAAGCGCTTTGGGACTTAGCAGGAACCGGGGAGCTGTTTTTT; cdr3_aa: CASSEALWDLAGTGELFF